The 26 T cell receptor beta chains given below trace back to one sample, sequenced in a study of blood T cell repertoires in COVID-19. Only in-frame clones appear in the TCRdb table, and some are missing; sequencing was by immunoSEQ multiplex PCR. The sample records fewer than 80,000 clones, around 79% being singletons. Sequencing used peripheral blood. The receptors were gathered from a woman aged 80 or over with active or convalescent COVID-19.

This chain links TRBV7-2 with TRBJ2-7; 8 bases are a match to TRBD2. The CDR3 covers 15 residues. CDR1 SGHTA and CDR2 FQGNSA come from the germline V gene. Trimming removed 1 base from V and 2 bases from J; junction bases left unmatched: 4. CDR3 protein: CASSLGGRLAYEQYF. The CDR3 nucleotides are TGTGCCAGCAGCTTAGGCGGGAGGTTAGCCTACGAGCAGTACTTC. Complete variable domain (other parts from reference TRBV7-2 and TRBJ2-7): GAGVSQSPSNKVTEKGKDVELRCDPISGHTALYWYRQSLGQGLEFLIYFQGNSAPDKSGLPSDRFSAERTGGSVSTLTIQRTQQEDSAVYLCASSLGGRLAYEQYFGPGTRLTVT.

V and J are TRBV3-1 (or the pseudogene TRBV3-2) and TRBJ2-5; 12 positions match TRBD2. The CDR3 is made up of 21 amino acids. The germline V gene encodes CDR1 LGHDT and CDR2 YNNKEL (reference sequence). Trimming at V came to 0 bases and at J to 9 bases, leaving 23 bases not matched to a gene. As DNA, the CDR3 is TGTGCCAGCAGCCAAGATTGGGGGGGTTTCCACGGACTAGCGGGGCCCCAGGCCCAGTACTTC. It translates to CASSQDWGGFHGLAGPQAQYF.

The gene calls are TRBV5-4 and TRBJ2-5; perhaps TRBD2 as D (6 bases). Germline V gene data show CDR1 as SGHNT and CDR2 as YYREEE (reference sequence). The CDR3 is 13 residues long. The V end was cut by 5 bases, the J end by 4 bases, with 12 bases between. The CDR3 region is CASSARGGETQYF. The CDR3 nucleotides read TGTGCCAGCAGTGCGAGGGGAGGAGAGACCCAGTACTTC.

The chain joins TRBV3-1 (or the pseudogene TRBV3-2) to TRBJ2-5; perhaps TRBD1 as D (6 bases). Trimming removed 5 bases from V and 4 bases from J, with 14 bases in between. This CDR3 is 14 amino acids long. CDR1 and CDR2 (germline): LGHDT, YNNKEL (reference sequence). The CDR3 is CASSTPGQRETQYF. In DNA, the CDR3 is TGTGCCAGCAGCACCCCGGGACAACGAGAGACCCAGTACTTC.

The DNA of the CDR3 is TGCAGTATTAAACAGGGGATGGATTCACCCCTCCACTTT. This translates into CSIKQGMDSPLHF. The chain employs TRBV29-1 and TRBJ1-6, with 7 nucleotides matching TRBD1. This CDR3 is built from 13 residues. CDR1 is SQVTM and CDR2 is ANQGSEA in the germline V gene. Supplemented by reference TRBV29-1 and TRBJ1-6, the full variable domain reads SAVISQKPSRDICQRGTSLTIQCQVDSQVTMMFWYRQQPGQSLTLIATANQGSEATYESGFVIDKFPISRPNLTFSTLTVSNMSPEDSSIYLCSIKQGMDSPLHFGNGTRLTVT.

The chain links TRBV9 to TRBJ1-1; unclear D gene. The CDR3 has 15 amino acids. Germline values: CDR1 SGDLS, CDR2 YYNGEE. V lost 0 bases, J lost 4 bases, and 13 bases lay in between. The CDR3 protein is CASSVDPGSGTEAFF. CDR3 in DNA: TGTGCCAGCAGCGTAGATCCGGGTTCCGGCACTGAAGCTTTCTTT.

V usage is TRBV7-8 and J usage is TRBJ2-5; D remains unclear. V lost 1 base to trimming and J lost 5 bases, with 5 bases between them. The CDR3 length is 12 residues. Germline CDR1 is SGHVS and CDR2 is FQNEAQ. The CDR3 DNA sequence: TGTGCCAGCAGCTTAGTGCGGGAGACCCAGTACTTC. Its protein is CASSLVRETQYF.

The chain recombines TRBV27 with TRBJ2-1, with 8 bases fitting TRBD2. The CDR3 spans 16 residues. Germline CDR1 and CDR2: MNHEY and SMNVEV (reference sequence). The trim removed 0 bases at V and 10 bases at J, leaving 11 bases unmatched. The CDR3 protein is CASSLSVGRALREQFF. CDR3 DNA: TGTGCCAGCAGTTTATCTGTCGGGAGGGCTCTTAGAGAGCAGTTCTTC.

The chain uses TRBV11-2 and TRBJ1-2; D remains unclear. The CDR3 is made up of 12 amino acids. Deletions cut 3 bases from V and 5 bases from J, with 7 bases between. The V gene's germline CDR1 is SGHAT and CDR2 FQNNGV. CDR3: CASSFMTYGYTF. CDR3 coding DNA: TGTGCCAGCAGCTTTATGACTTATGGCTACACCTTC.

The gene calls are TRBV11-2 and TRBJ2-7; 12 nucleotides align to TRBD2. The V segment lost 5 bases and the J segment 4 bases; nucleotides outside the gene matches: 3. The CDR3 loop spans 14 amino acids. Per the germline V gene, CDR1 is SGHAT and CDR2 is FQNNGV. The CDR3 is CASSPLAGGYEQYF. The CDR3, as DNA: TGTGCCAGCAGCCCACTAGCGGGGGGTTACGAGCAGTACTTC.

The chain recombines TRBV5-1 with TRBJ2-3, with D perhaps TRBD1 (5 bases). The V gene's germline CDR1 is SGHRS and CDR2 YFSETQ. The CDR3 runs 16 residues. Trimming took 6 bases from V and 3 from J, leaving 20 bases between them. CDR3 sequence: CASKQVFWGGTDTQYF. CDR3 nucleotides: TGCGCCAGCAAACAGGTCTTCTGGGGTGGAACAGATACGCAGTATTTT.

There are a few counts of this clone. The chain uses TRBV11-3 and TRBJ2-5; D gene ambiguous. The CDR3 runs 12 residues. Between the trimmed V and J ends, which lost 4 bases and 5 bases, there was a span of 8 bases. Germline loops: CDR1 SGHNT, CDR2 YENEEA. For the CDR3, the DNA is TGTGCCAGCAGCTCCCCCGGGGAGACCCAGTACTTC. This sequence encodes CASSSPGETQYF.

This chain connects TRBV7-3 to TRBJ2-1; TRBD1 matches at 7 bases. V was clipped by 3 bases and J by 8 bases; unmatched bases: 4. The CDR3 totals 13 residues. Germline-derived CDR1 and CDR2 are SGHTA and FQGTGA. The CDR3 DNA reads TGTGCCAGCAGCTTTCAGGGGGTCGATGAGCAGTTCTTC. It translates to CASSFQGVDEQFF.

V and J are TRBV2 and TRBJ1-2, with 9 nucleotides matching TRBD1. The CDR3 length is 16 residues. Germline lookup yields CDR1 SNHLY and CDR2 FYNNEI. Trimming took 6 bases from V and 6 from J; bases not matched to a gene: 14. This CDR3 reads CASRGGDRVYVDGYTF. CDR3 coding DNA: TGTGCCAGCAGGGGGGGGGACAGGGTTTATGTCGATGGCTACACCTTC.

This chain uses TRBV19 with TRBJ1-6; 8 bases agree with TRBD1. This CDR3 spans 16 amino acids. The germline gives CDR1 LNHDA, CDR2 SQIVND (reference sequence). V was pared by 7 bases and J by 3 bases, with 8 bases of the junction left unmatched. The CDR3 spells CASTPGTGYYNSPLHF. As DNA, the CDR3 is TGTGCCAGTACCCCCGGGACAGGATACTATAATTCACCCCTCCACTTT.

The genes are TRBV28 and TRBJ2-3; 13 nucleotides line up with TRBD2. With V trimmed by 6 bases and J by 4 bases, 16 bases remained unmatched. Germline V gene sequence: CDR1 MDHEN, CDR2 SYDVKM. The CDR3 has 19 residues. The CDR3 sequence: CASSFTPGLAGVHADTQYF. The CDR3 bases are TGTGCCAGCAGCTTTACCCCCGGACTAGCGGGAGTGCATGCAGATACGCAGTATTTT. Looking up the rest from reference TRBV28 and TRBJ2-3 gives the full variable domain: DVKVTQSSRYLVKRTGEKVFLECVQDMDHENMFWYRQDPGLGLRLIYFSYDVKMKEKGDIPEGYSVSREKKERFSLILESASTNQTSMYLCASSFTPGLAGVHADTQYFGPGTRLTVL.

The V gene is TRBV3-1 (or the pseudogene TRBV3-2), the J gene TRBJ2-7, with a weak D call TRBD2 (6 bases). With 11 bases removed from V and 2 bases from J, the gap between germline ends came to 22 bases. The CDR3 spans 15 residues. Germline V gives CDR1 LGHDT, CDR2 YNNKEL (reference sequence). CDR3 in amino acids: CAPSDAGRSTYEQYF. For the CDR3, the DNA is TGTGCCCCATCGGACGCGGGACGGAGCACCTACGAGCAGTACTTC.

This clone has a single count. The rearrangement joins TRBV7-2 to TRBJ2-2, with TRBD2 matching 9 bases. J gave up 6 bases and V 2 bases, and 7 bases lay outside the gene matches. There are 16 residues in the CDR3. Germline V lookup: CDR1 SGHTA, CDR2 FQGNSA. Here the CDR3 reads CASSLMASGVAGELFF. The DNA of the CDR3 is TGTGCCAGCAGCTTAATGGCTAGCGGGGTCGCCGGGGAGCTGTTTTTT.

V is TRBV28 and J is TRBJ2-7; 8 bases map to TRBD1. The CDR3 is 14 residues long. The germline CDR1 and CDR2 sequences are MDHEN and SYDVKM. V lost 6 bases to trimming and J lost 3 bases; unmatched junction nucleotides: 7. DNA of the CDR3: TGTGCCAGCAGAACCCGACAGGGGTTCTACGAGCAGTACTTC. Amino acids: CASRTRQGFYEQYF.

The count of this clone is one. CDR3 amino acids: CASSPWLAGGFSRQYF. In DNA form, the CDR3 reads TGTGCCAGCAGCCCCTGGCTAGCGGGAGGCTTTTCTAGGCAGTACTTC. This chain joins TRBV7-2 and TRBJ2-7; 11 bases agree with TRBD2. J was trimmed by 9 bases and V by 5 bases; bases with no gene match: 15. Germline CDR1 SGHTA, CDR2 FQGNSA. This CDR3 has 16 amino acids. Full variable domain (rest looked up from reference TRBV7-2 and TRBJ2-7): GAGVSQSPSNKVTEKGKDVELRCDPISGHTALYWYRQSLGQGLEFLIYFQGNSAPDKSGLPSDRFSAERTGGSVSTLTIQRTQQEDSAVYLCASSPWLAGGFSRQYFGPGTRLTVT.

The chain employs TRBV4-2 and TRBJ2-6; 9 nucleotides align to TRBD1. From germline, CDR1 is LGHNA and CDR2 YNFKEQ. Trimming took 4 bases from V and 4 from J; bases not matched to a gene: 14. The CDR3 has 19 amino acids. The CDR3 protein is CASSPLTGGDLLGANVLTF. The CDR3 DNA reads TGTGCCAGCAGCCCACTGACAGGGGGGGACCTTCTGGGGGCCAACGTCCTGACTTTC.

This clone has only a few counts. This chain joins TRBV7-8 and TRBJ2-7; D unclear. Germline loops: CDR1 SGHVS, CDR2 FQNEAQ. This CDR3 comprises 15 residues. The germline V and J ends were trimmed by 1 base and 4 bases, with 14 bases remaining between them. CDR3 in amino acids: CASSLGRRFRYEQYF. The CDR3 DNA reads as TGTGCCAGCAGCTTAGGTCGCAGATTCCGATACGAGCAGTACTTC.

This chain uses TRBV24-1 with TRBJ1-2; possible D gene TRBD1, 6 bases. The CDR3 totals 14 residues. CDR1 KGHDR and CDR2 SFDVKD come from the germline V gene. V was cut by 3 bases and J by 6 bases, with 13 bases left in between. The CDR3 nucleotides read TGTGCCACCAGTGATCCGCGGGGGCCGCATGGCTACACCTTC. It specifies CATSDPRGPHGYTF.

This clone was detected only a few times. The gene calls are TRBV7-9 and TRBJ2-1; 7 bases are a match to TRBD2. The V gene end was trimmed by 7 bases and the J gene end by 2 bases; junction bases not matched to a gene: 2. The germline V gene has CDR1 SEHNR and CDR2 FQNEAQ (reference sequence). The CDR3 length is 13 residues. CDR3 sequence reads: CASMAGAYNEQFF. The DNA of the CDR3 is TGTGCCAGCATGGCGGGGGCCTACAATGAGCAGTTCTTC.

This clone was counted between two and nine times. This chain uses TRBV19 with TRBJ2-2; 8 positions agree with TRBD1. J lost 4 bases, V lost 8 bases, and 6 bases had no gene match. The CDR3 has 14 residues. Germline V gene lookup returns CDR1 LNHDA and CDR2 SQIVND (reference sequence). CDR3 DNA: TGTGCCAGTGGACAGGGATCGGGCACCGGGGAGCTGTTTTTT. It is translated as CASGQGSGTGELFF. The variable domain in full, completed from reference TRBV19 and TRBJ2-2, reads DGGITQSPKYLFRKEGQNVTLSCEQNLNHDAMYWYRQDPGQGLRLIYYSQIVNDFQKGDIAEGYSVSREKKESFPLTVTSAQKNPTAFYLCASGQGSGTGELFFGEGSRLTVL.

The rearrangement joins TRBV7-9 to TRBJ2-7, with D possibly matching TRBD1 (5 bases). Trimming removed 6 bases from V and 6 bases from J, with 24 bases in between. The CDR3 length is 16 residues. The germline V gene encodes CDR1 SEHNR and CDR2 FQNEAQ (reference sequence). Written as DNA, the CDR3 is TGTGCCAGCAGTACCTGGGGCCACGGGCTTCCTTTCGAGCAGTACTTC. Translation gives CASSTWGHGLPFEQYF.